These 3 T cell receptor beta chains share one sample of origin, sequenced in a study of blood T cell repertoires in COVID-19. Profiled with immunoSEQ multiplex PCR; TCRdb holds only in-frame clones, not every one. The repertoire holds nearly 85,000 clones, with more than 70% as singletons. Source material: peripheral blood. These receptors came from a woman in her sixties or seventies with acute or convalescent COVID-19.

The V gene is TRBV7-2, the J gene TRBJ2-3, with D uncertain. Trimming took off 2 bases at V and 1 base at J, with 7 bases between the two ends. The CDR3 length is 14 residues. In germline, CDR1 is SGHTA, CDR2 FQGNSA. The CDR3 DNA reads as TGTGCCAGCAGCTTAAGTGCGGGCACAGATACGCAGTATTTT. Translation gives CASSLSAGTDTQYF.

The chain is built from TRBV24-1 and TRBJ2-1; 9 bases line up with TRBD2. The CDR3 is 15 residues long. V dropped 6 bases and J dropped 5; count of bases not matched to a gene: 7. CDR1 is KGHDR, CDR2 SFDVKD, per germline. The DNA for the CDR3 is TGTGCCACCAGTCGCCCTAGCGGGGACCACAATGAGCAGTTCTTC. Translated, it gives CATSRPSGDHNEQFF.

The rearrangement joins TRBV6-5 to TRBJ1-2; no firm D call. This CDR3 has 13 residues. Trimming shortened V by 7 bases and J by 2 bases, and 11 bases separated the two germline ends. CDR1 is MNHEY, CDR2 SVGAGI, per germline. The CDR3 DNA follows: TGTGCCAGCACCATTACACCGAACTATGGCTACACCTTC. Translation gives CASTITPNYGYTF.